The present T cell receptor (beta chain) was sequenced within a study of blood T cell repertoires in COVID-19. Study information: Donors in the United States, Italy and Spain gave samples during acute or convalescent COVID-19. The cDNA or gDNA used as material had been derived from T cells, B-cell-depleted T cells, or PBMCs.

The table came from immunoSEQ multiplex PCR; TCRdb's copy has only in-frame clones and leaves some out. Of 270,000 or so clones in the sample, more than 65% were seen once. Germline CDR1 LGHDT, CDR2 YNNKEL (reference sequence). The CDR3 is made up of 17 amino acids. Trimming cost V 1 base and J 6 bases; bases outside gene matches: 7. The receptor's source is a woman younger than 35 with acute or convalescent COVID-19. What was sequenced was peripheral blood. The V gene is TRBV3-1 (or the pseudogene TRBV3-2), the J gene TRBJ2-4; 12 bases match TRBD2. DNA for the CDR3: TGTGCCAGCAGCCAAGTTCTAGCGGGAGGGCCCGGAAACATTCAGTACTTC. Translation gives CASSQVLAGGPGNIQYF.